These 25 T cell receptor beta chains share one sample of origin, sequenced in a study of blood T cell repertoires in COVID-19. The data were produced by immunoSEQ multiplex PCR, yet TCRdb's version contains in-frame clones alone and is incomplete. The repertoire consists of more than 95,000 clones, with about 85% occurring once and the leading ten covering 3% to 3.5%. The sequencing sample was made of peripheral blood. These receptor sequences come from a man in his forties or fifties in a cohort sampled during active COVID-19.

The J gene is TRBJ1-2, the V gene TRBV27; the match to TRBD1 covers 12 bases. The CDR3 length is 13 residues. Germline loops: CDR1 MNHEY, CDR2 SMNVEV (reference sequence). Losses at the gene ends were 7 bases for V and 8 bases for J; bases not matched to a gene: 5. The DNA of the CDR3 is TGTGCCAGCACCCCGGGACAGGGGGCCGGCTACACCTTC. It translates to CASTPGQGAGYTF.

The rearrangement joins TRBV10-3 to TRBJ2-3, with 7 positions matching TRBD1. CDR1 is ENHRY and CDR2 is SYGVKD in the germline V gene. CDR3 length equals 14 residues. The ends lost 9 bases at V and 2 bases at J; junction bases unmatched: 8. As DNA, the CDR3 is TGTGCCATGAGAAGGGGGCCTGACACAGATACGCAGTATTTT. As protein: CAMRRGPDTDTQYF.

V gene TRBV6-2 or TRBV6-3 combines with J gene TRBJ1-2, with unresolved D. The CDR3 has 12 amino acids. Germline V gene data show CDR1 as MNHEY and CDR2 as SVGEGT. Trimming pared 4 bases from V and 4 bases from J, leaving 7 bases between. This CDR3 reads CASSSSAYGYTF. The CDR3 DNA is TGTGCCAGCAGTTCCTCGGCCTATGGCTACACCTTC.

This clone has just a few counts. The CDR3 nucleotides are TGTGCCAGCAGTGTGGGCATGAACACTGAAGCTTTCTTT. Amino acids: CASSVGMNTEAFF. V is TRBV2 and J is TRBJ1-1; D is undetermined. V dropped 4 bases and J dropped 0 bases, with 6 bases sitting between them. The CDR3 is 13 amino acids. Per the germline V gene, CDR1 is SNHLY and CDR2 is FYNNEI.

This clone was observed once. The chain joins TRBV9 to TRBJ1-2; D is perhaps TRBD1 (6 bases). The germline CDR1 and CDR2 sequences are SGDLS and YYNGEE. The CDR3 spans 13 residues. With 2 bases removed from V and 4 bases from J, the gap between germline ends came to 9 bases. In DNA, the CDR3 is TGTGCCAGCAGCGTGGGCAGGGGCTATGGCTACACCTTC. It translates to CASSVGRGYGYTF. Looking up the rest from reference TRBV9 and TRBJ1-2 gives the full variable domain: DSGVTQTPKHLITATGQRVTLRCSPRSGDLSVYWYQQSLDQGLQFLIQYYNGEERAKGNILERFSAQQFPDLHSELNLSSLELGDSALYFCASSVGRGYGYTFGSGTRLTVV.

The J gene is TRBJ2-1, the V gene TRBV18; perhaps TRBD2 as D (6 bases). Germline-derived CDR1 and CDR2 are KGHSH and LQKENI. The V and J ends lost 5 bases and 3 bases respectively, with 17 bases between them. The CDR3 totals 16 residues. The CDR3 is CASSTGSGVGYNEQFF. The CDR3 DNA follows: TGTGCCAGCTCAACCGGATCGGGGGTGGGCTACAATGAGCAGTTCTTC.

The chain joins TRBV5-1 to TRBJ1-3; D gene unclear. Per germline, CDR1 SGHRS and CDR2 YFSETQ. V lost 0 bases and J 7 bases, leaving 14 bases between the germline ends. The CDR3 covers 15 residues. CDR3 region: CASSLEDSGWNTIYF. Written as DNA, the CDR3 is TGCGCCAGCAGCTTGGAAGACTCGGGTTGGAACACCATATATTTT.

V and J are TRBV21-1 and TRBJ1-1; the D call of TRBD1 is as the table states it, not checked on the DNA. TRBV21-1 represents a pseudogene. The CDR3 is made up of 13 amino acids. CDR3 residues: CASSCGQGKEAFF. Written as DNA, the CDR3 is TGTGCCAGCAGCTGCGGACAAGGCAAAGAGGCTTTCTTT.

The chain employs TRBV6-6 and TRBJ1-6, with 8 bases that match TRBD1. Germline CDR1 is MNHNY and CDR2 is SVGAGI (reference sequence). The V segment lost 5 bases and the J segment 5 bases; nucleotides outside the gene matches: 5. CDR3 length: 15 amino acids. The CDR3 protein is CASSPQGVDNSPLHF. The CDR3 DNA follows: TGTGCCAGCAGTCCACAGGGGGTGGATAATTCACCCCTCCACTTT.

The J gene is TRBJ2-3, the V gene TRBV10-3; D might be TRBD1 (6 bases). The germline V gene has CDR1 ENHRY and CDR2 SYGVKD. The CDR3 is 17 amino acids. The V gene lost 0 bases and the J gene lost 3 bases, with 16 bases spanning the gap. CDR3 bases: TGTGCCATCAGTGAGTCGAGAACAGGGCTGTTTACAGATACGCAGTATTTT. It specifies CAISESRTGLFTDTQYF.

V is TRBV14 and J is TRBJ2-1, with 9 bases identical to TRBD1. Germline V gene lookup returns CDR1 SGHDN and CDR2 FVKESK. The CDR3 sequence is 16 residues long. V was clipped by 0 bases and J by 5 bases; unmatched bases: 5. The CDR3 spells CASSQDGQGINNEQFF. In nucleotides, the CDR3 is TGTGCCAGCAGCCAAGATGGACAGGGGATCAACAATGAGCAGTTCTTC.

The sample holds one count of this clone. This chain uses TRBV19 with TRBJ2-3; TRBD2 matches 7 bases. Germline loops: CDR1 LNHDA, CDR2 SQIVND (reference sequence). V lost 6 bases, J lost 1 base, and 4 bases stayed unmatched. The CDR3 has 14 residues. The CDR3 region is CASRETSGTDTQYF. The CDR3 DNA follows: TGTGCCAGTAGGGAAACTAGCGGCACAGATACGCAGTATTTT.

The V and J genes are TRBV6-2 or TRBV6-3 and TRBJ1-5; tentative D call: TRBD1 (5 bases). The germline CDR1 and CDR2 sequences are MNHEY and SVGEGT. Trimming pared 4 bases from V and 7 bases from J, leaving 14 bases between. The CDR3 consists of 14 residues. The CDR3 nucleotides are TGTGCCAGCAGTTGGACAAGGAGGGCCCAGCCCCAGCATTTT. It yields the protein CASSWTRRAQPQHF.

The V and J genes are TRBV11-2 and TRBJ2-5; TRBD2 matches at 15 bases. The germline CDR1 and CDR2 sequences are SGHAT and FQNNGV. V lost 4 bases to trimming and J lost 5 bases; unmatched junction nucleotides: 2. The CDR3 has 15 amino acids. CDR3 coding DNA: TGTGCCAGCAGCTGGACTAGCGGGGGGGCTGAGACCCAGTACTTC. Translation: CASSWTSGGAETQYF.

The chain recombines TRBV5-4 with TRBJ2-7; D perhaps matches TRBD2 (6 bases). This CDR3 region has 14 residues. Germline CDR1 and CDR2: SGHNT and YYREEE (reference sequence). V was trimmed by 2 bases and J by 5 bases, leaving 14 bases between them. In DNA form, the CDR3 reads TGTGCCAGCAGCTTCCAGGGTCTAGCGAACGAGCAGTACTTC. It yields the protein CASSFQGLANEQYF.

The chain joins TRBV25-1 to TRBJ1-1, with 8 bases fitting TRBD1. CDR1 MGHDK and CDR2 SYGVNS come from the germline V gene. V gave up 3 bases and J gave up 5 bases; unmatched junction bases: 8. This CDR3 comprises 15 residues. The CDR3 DNA reads TGTGCCAGCAGTGATAAGGACAGGGATGCGACTGAAGCTTTCTTT. This sequence encodes CASSDKDRDATEAFF.

The V call is TRBV4-1, the J call TRBJ2-2, with a weak D call TRBD2 (5 bases). The CDR3 is 16 amino acids. Germline CDR1 is MGHRA and CDR2 is YSYEKL. The ends were cut back, 2 bases at V and 0 bases at J, with 10 bases in the middle. This chain's CDR3 is CASSQRLNANTGELFF. For the CDR3, the DNA is TGCGCCAGCAGCCAAAGACTAAACGCGAACACCGGGGAGCTGTTTTTT.

This sequence joins TRBV3-1 (or the pseudogene TRBV3-2) and TRBJ2-2; possibly TRBD1 for D (5 bases). V lost 4 bases and J 5 bases, leaving 17 bases between the germline ends. This CDR3 is built from 16 residues. In germline, CDR1 is LGHDT, CDR2 YNNKEL (reference sequence). CDR3 amino acids: CASSPPRVIMTGELFF. The CDR3 region has the DNA TGTGCCAGCAGCCCCCCCAGGGTTATAATGACCGGGGAGCTGTTTTTT.

The chain has TRBV5-6 and TRBJ1-5; the D gene is possibly TRBD1 (5 bases). The germline V gene encodes CDR1 SGHDT and CDR2 YYEEEE. CDR3 length equals 14 residues. V lost 1 base to trimming and J lost 6 bases, with 11 bases between them. The CDR3, as DNA: TGTGCCAGCAGCTTGAAGGGGTTAGGTCAGCCCCAGCATTTT. This translates into CASSLKGLGQPQHF.

This clone was observed a single time. This chain uses TRBV15 with TRBJ2-7; 8 nucleotides match TRBD2. Unmatched junction bases numbered 3, after V lost 0 bases and J lost 2 bases. Germline V CDR1 and CDR2: LNHNV, YYDKDF (reference sequence). This CDR3 contains 15 residues. CDR3 DNA: TGTGCCACCAGCAGAGAAGGTAGCGGGGCCTACGAGCAGTACTTC. It yields the protein CATSREGSGAYEQYF. The variable domain in full, with the rest retrieved from reference TRBV15 and TRBJ2-7, is DAMVIQNPRYQVTQFGKPVTLSCSQTLNHNVMYWYQQKSSQAPKLLFHYYDKDFNNEADTPDNFQSRRPNTSFCFLDIRSPGLGDTAMYLCATSREGSGAYEQYFGPGTRLTVT.

This chain joins TRBV19 and TRBJ1-5; 7 nucleotides match TRBD1. The CDR3 spans 15 residues. The V gene's germline CDR1 is LNHDA and CDR2 SQIVND (reference sequence). V lost 1 base and J lost 4; bases outside the gene matches: 4. Written as DNA, the CDR3 is TGTGCCAGTAGTATAGGACAGGGAGGAAATCAGCCCCAGCATTTT. This sequence encodes CASSIGQGGNQPQHF. The full variable domain, in which reference TRBV19 and TRBJ1-5 provide the parts outside the CDR3, is DGGITQSPKYLFRKEGQNVTLSCEQNLNHDAMYWYRQDPGQGLRLIYYSQIVNDFQKGDIAEGYSVSREKKESFPLTVTSAQKNPTAFYLCASSIGQGGNQPQHFGDGTRLSIL.

The V gene is TRBV18, the J gene TRBJ2-3; TRBD2 matches 7 bases. Germline V gene sequence: CDR1 KGHSH, CDR2 LQKENI. The CDR3 contains 16 residues. V trimming: 4 bases; J trimming: 3 bases; junction bases outside the gene matches: 10. This chain's CDR3 is CASSLREASGTDTQYF. The DNA of the CDR3 is TGTGCCAGCTCACTCCGAGAGGCTAGCGGAACAGATACGCAGTATTTT.

This chain links TRBV9 with TRBJ2-7, with 9 positions matching TRBD2. The junction had 6 bases not matched to a gene; V was cut back by 1 base and J by 4 bases. This CDR3 has 15 residues. Looked up from germline, CDR1 is SGDLS and CDR2 is YYNGEE. In DNA form, the CDR3 reads TGTGCCAGCAGCGTATCTCGGACTAGCGAGTACGAGCAGTACTTC. It encodes CASSVSRTSEYEQYF.

V and J are TRBV6-5 and TRBJ2-7; possibly TRBD1 for D (6 bases). Per the germline V gene, CDR1 is MNHEY and CDR2 is SVGAGI. V shed 5 bases and J shed 2 bases, with 16 bases lying between them. The CDR3 spans 15 residues. This chain's CDR3 is CASSRSDRPTYEQYV. CDR3 DNA: TGTGCCAGCAGTCGTTCAGACAGGCCTACCTACGAGCAGTACGTC.

The chain employs TRBV16 and TRBJ1-1; 9 bases map to TRBD1. There are 14 residues in the CDR3. Trimming cost V 4 bases and J 4 bases; bases outside gene matches: 4. Germline V gives CDR1 KGHSY, CDR2 FQNENV. The chain's CDR3 is CASSPDRGSTEAFF. The CDR3 bases are TGTGCCAGCAGCCCGGACAGGGGAAGCACTGAAGCTTTCTTT.